The T cell receptor beta chain described here comes from a study of T cells in localized non-small cell lung cancer. The data were produced by immunoSEQ multiplex PCR, yet TCRdb's version contains in-frame clones alone and is incomplete. The table includes tens of thousands of clones, roughly 88% detected once. The CDR3 spans 16 residues. With 4 bases removed from V and 3 bases from J, the gap between germline ends came to 19 bases. Germline V CDR1 and CDR2: SGHNT, YYREEE (reference sequence). On this clone itself: Antigen specificity is unknown.

General study findings and limits: Among the tissues sampled, uninvolved adjacent lung had the highest T cell clonality, above tumor.

The clonotype was recovered from a woman aged 35-70 years with stage I lung adenocarcinoma. The sample consisted of peripheral blood, taken before any cancer treatment. V and J are TRBV5-4 and TRBJ1-2, with D possibly TRBD1 on 6 matching bases. Here the CDR3 reads CASSPSGQSSHYGYTF. DNA for the CDR3: TGTGCCAGCAGCCCCTCCGGACAGTCGAGCCACTATGGCTACACCTTC.